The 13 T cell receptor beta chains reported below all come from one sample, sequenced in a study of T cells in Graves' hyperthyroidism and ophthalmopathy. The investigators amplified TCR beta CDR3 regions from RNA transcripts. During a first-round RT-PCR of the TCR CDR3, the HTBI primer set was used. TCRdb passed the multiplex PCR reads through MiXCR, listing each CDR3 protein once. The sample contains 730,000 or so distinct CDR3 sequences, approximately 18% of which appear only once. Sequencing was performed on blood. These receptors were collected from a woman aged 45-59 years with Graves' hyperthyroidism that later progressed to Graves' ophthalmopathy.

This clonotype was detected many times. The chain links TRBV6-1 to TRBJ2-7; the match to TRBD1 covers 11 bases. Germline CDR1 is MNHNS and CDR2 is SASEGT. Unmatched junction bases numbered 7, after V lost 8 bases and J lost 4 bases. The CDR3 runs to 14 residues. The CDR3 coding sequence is TGTGCCAGCTGCGGACAGGGGGCTTCGTACGAGCAGTACTTC. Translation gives CASCGQGASYEQYF.

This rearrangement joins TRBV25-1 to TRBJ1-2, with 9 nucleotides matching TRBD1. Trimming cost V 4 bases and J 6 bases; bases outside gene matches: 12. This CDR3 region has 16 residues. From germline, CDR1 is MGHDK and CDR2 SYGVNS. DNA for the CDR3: TGTGCCAGCAGTGTACAAGGACCCACAGGGGGCAATGGCTACACCTTC. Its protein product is CASSVQGPTGGNGYTF.

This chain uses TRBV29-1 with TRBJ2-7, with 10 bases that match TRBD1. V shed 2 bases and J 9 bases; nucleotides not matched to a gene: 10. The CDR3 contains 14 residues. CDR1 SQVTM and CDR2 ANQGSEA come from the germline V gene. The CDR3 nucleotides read TGCAGCGTTGAAAGGACAGGGGGTTCTGCAGGGCAGTACTTC. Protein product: CSVERTGGSAGQYF.

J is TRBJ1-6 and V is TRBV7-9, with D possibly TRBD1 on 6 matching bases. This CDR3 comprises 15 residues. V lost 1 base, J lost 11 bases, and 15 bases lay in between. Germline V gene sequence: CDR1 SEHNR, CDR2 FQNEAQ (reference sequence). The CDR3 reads CASSLGATGMTPLHF. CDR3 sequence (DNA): TGTGCCAGCAGCTTAGGAGCAACAGGGATGACACCCCTCCACTTT.

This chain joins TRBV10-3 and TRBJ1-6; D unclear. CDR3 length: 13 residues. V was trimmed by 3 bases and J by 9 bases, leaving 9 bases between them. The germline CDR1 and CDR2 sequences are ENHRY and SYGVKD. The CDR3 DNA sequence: TGTGCCATCAGTGATGGGGATGGTTCACCCCTCCACTTT. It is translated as CAISDGDGSPLHF.

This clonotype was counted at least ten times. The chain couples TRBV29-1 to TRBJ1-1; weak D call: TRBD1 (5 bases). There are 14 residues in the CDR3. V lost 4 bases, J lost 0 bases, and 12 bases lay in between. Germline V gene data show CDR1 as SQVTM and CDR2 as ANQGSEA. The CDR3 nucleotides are TGCAGCGTTGGACCCAGGGTCCTGAACACTGAAGCTTTCTTT. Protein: CSVGPRVLNTEAFF. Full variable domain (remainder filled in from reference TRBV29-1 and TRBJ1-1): SAVISQKPSRDICQRGTSLTIQCQVDSQVTMMFWYRQQPGQSLTLIATANQGSEATYESGFVIDKFPISRPNLTFSTLTVSNMSPEDSSIYLCSVGPRVLNTEAFFGQGTRLTVV.

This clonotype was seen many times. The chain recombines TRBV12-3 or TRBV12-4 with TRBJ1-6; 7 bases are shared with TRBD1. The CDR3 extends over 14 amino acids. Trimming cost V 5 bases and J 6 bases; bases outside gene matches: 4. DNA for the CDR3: TGTGCCAGCAGTGTGACAGGGCTTAATTCACCCCTCCACTTT. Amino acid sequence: CASSVTGLNSPLHF.

Here the CDR3 reads CASTPGQGANSPLHF. CDR3 DNA sequence: TGTGCCAGCACCCCGGGACAGGGGGCAAATTCACCCCTCCACTTT. The V gene is TRBV5-4, the J gene TRBJ1-6; TRBD1 aligns across 12 bases. The germline V gene encodes CDR1 SGHNT and CDR2 YYREEE (reference sequence). The V gene end was trimmed by 6 bases and the J gene end by 7 bases; junction bases not matched to a gene: 5. The CDR3 contains 15 residues.

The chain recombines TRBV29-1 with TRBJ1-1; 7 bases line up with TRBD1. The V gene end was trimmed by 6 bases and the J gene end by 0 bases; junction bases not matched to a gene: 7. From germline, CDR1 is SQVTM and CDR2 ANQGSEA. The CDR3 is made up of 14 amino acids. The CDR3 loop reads CSVGDSPMNTEAFF. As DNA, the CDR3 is TGCAGCGTGGGGGACAGCCCGATGAACACTGAAGCTTTCTTT.

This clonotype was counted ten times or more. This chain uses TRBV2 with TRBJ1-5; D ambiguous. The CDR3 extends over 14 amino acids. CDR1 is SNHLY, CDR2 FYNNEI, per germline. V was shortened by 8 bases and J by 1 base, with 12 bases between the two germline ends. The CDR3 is CASSLPTSNQPQHF. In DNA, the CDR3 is TGTGCCAGCTCCCTTCCGACAAGCAATCAGCCCCAGCATTTT.

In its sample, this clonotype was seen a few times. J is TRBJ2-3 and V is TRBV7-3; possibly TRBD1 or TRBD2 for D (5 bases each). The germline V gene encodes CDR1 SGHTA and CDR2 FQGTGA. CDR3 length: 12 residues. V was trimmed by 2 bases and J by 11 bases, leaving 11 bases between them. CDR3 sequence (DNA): TGTGCCAGCAGCTTACCGTGGGGGTTGCAGTATTTT. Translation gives CASSLPWGLQYF.

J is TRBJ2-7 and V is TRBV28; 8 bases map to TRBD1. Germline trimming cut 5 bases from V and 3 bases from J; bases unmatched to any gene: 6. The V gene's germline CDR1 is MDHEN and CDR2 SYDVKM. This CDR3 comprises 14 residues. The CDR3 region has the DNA TGTGCCAGCAGTCCGAGACAGGGGTACTACGAGCAGTACTTC. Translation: CASSPRQGYYEQYF.

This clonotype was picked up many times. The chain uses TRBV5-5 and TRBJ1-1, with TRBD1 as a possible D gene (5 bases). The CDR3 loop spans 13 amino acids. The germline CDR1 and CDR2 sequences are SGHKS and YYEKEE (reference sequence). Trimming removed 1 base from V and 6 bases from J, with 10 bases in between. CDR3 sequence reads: CASSLLTASEAFF. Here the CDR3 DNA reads TGTGCCAGCAGCTTGCTGACAGCTTCTGAAGCTTTCTTT.